The 17 T cell receptor beta chains listed next were all sequenced from one sample in a study of cytomegalovirus exposure and HLA in healthy donors. The PCR employed 60 Vbeta primers together with 13 Jbeta primers. TCRdb's table, derived via immunoSEQ multiplex PCR, lists solely in-frame clones and lacks some. The sample contains roughly 230,000 clones, roughly 84% of which appear only once. Sequenced input: PBMCs. These receptors all come from a girl aged 2-10 years in good health and CMV-seronegative.

This clone was detected only a few times. V usage is TRBV9 and J usage is TRBJ2-7; weak D call: TRBD2 (5 bases). This CDR3 has 16 residues. The germline V and J ends were trimmed by 0 bases and 2 bases, with 15 bases remaining between them. CDR1 is SGDLS, CDR2 YYNGEE, per germline. In DNA form, the CDR3 reads TGTGCCAGCAGCGTAGCCGGAACCGGGGATACCTACGAGCAGTACTTC. Translating it yields CASSVAGTGDTYEQYF.

In the case of this clone: A read error may produce the germline difference seen at one junction end. The rearrangement uses TRBV2 and TRBJ1-3; D is unresolved. The germline V gene has CDR1 SNHLY and CDR2 FYNNEI. There are 15 residues in the CDR3. CDR3 DNA sequence: TGTGCCAGCAGTGAAAGGCCCAGCTCTGGAGACACCATATATTTT. Protein product: CASSERPSSGDTIYF. The full variable domain, with the rest looked up from reference TRBV2 and TRBJ1-3, is EPEVTQTPSHQVTQMGQEVILRCVPISNHLYFYWYRQILGQKVEFLVSFYNNEISEKSEIFDDQFSVERPDGSNFTLKIRSTKLEDSAMYFCASSERPSSGDTIYFGEGSWLTVV.

This chain uses TRBV2 with TRBJ2-1; tentative D call: TRBD1 (5 bases). Germline CDR1 is SNHLY and CDR2 is FYNNEI. Trimming shortened V by 2 bases and J by 8 bases, and 10 bases separated the two germline ends. The CDR3 contains 13 residues. CDR3 bases: TGTGCCAGCAGTGAACAGGGTAGGCATGAGCAGTTCTTC. Encoded protein: CASSEQGRHEQFF.

This rearrangement joins TRBV9 to TRBJ2-3; 8 nucleotides match TRBD2. Losses at the gene ends were 0 bases for V and 5 bases for J; bases not matched to a gene: 8. The CDR3 totals 16 residues. Per the germline V gene, CDR1 is SGDLS and CDR2 is YYNGEE. DNA of the CDR3: TGTGCCAGCAGCGTAGGGCCAGCGGGGGCGGGAGATACGCAGTATTTT. This codes for CASSVGPAGAGDTQYF.

This clone appeared once. The gene calls are TRBV11-3 and TRBJ2-1, with unresolved D. The CDR3 consists of 11 residues. V was pared by 7 bases and J by 8 bases, with 9 bases between. CDR1 SGHNT and CDR2 YENEEA come from the germline V gene. The CDR3: CASKLADEQFF. Here the CDR3 DNA reads TGTGCCAGCAAACTGGCGGATGAGCAGTTCTTC.

The chain uses TRBV19 and TRBJ1-2, with a weak D call TRBD1 (6 bases). Germline V gene data show CDR1 as LNHDA and CDR2 as SQIVND (reference sequence). CDR3 length equals 12 residues. With 3 bases removed from V and 8 bases from J, the gap between germline ends came to 10 bases. The CDR3 loop is CASSISRGGYTF. The CDR3 DNA follows: TGTGCCAGTAGTATTAGCAGGGGCGGCTACACCTTC.

Regarding this clone: The sample has other DNA sequences that encode this CDR3 too. J is TRBJ2-3 and V is TRBV6-5; 11 nucleotides align to TRBD1. The ends lost 7 bases at V and 3 bases at J; junction bases unmatched: 3. Looked up from germline, CDR1 is MNHEY and CDR2 is SVGAGI. The CDR3 spans 14 residues. CDR3 in amino acids: CASTRDRGTDTQYF. In DNA form, the CDR3 reads TGTGCCAGCACCCGGGACAGGGGGACAGATACGCAGTATTTT.

The gene calls are TRBV6-1 and TRBJ2-1; tentative D call: TRBD2 (5 bases). The V end was cut by 3 bases, the J end by 5 bases, with 11 bases between. This CDR3 has 14 residues. In germline, CDR1 is MNHNS, CDR2 SASEGT. CDR3 nucleotide sequence: TGTGCCAGCAGTGATTTTGGGCGGGACAATGAGCAGTTCTTC. It encodes CASSDFGRDNEQFF.

This clone was recorded only once. The V call is TRBV19, the J call TRBJ1-6; D is uncertain. The CDR3 has 17 residues. The germline gives CDR1 LNHDA, CDR2 SQIVND (reference sequence). The germline V and J ends were trimmed by 2 bases and 0 bases, with 11 bases remaining between them. The CDR3 region is CASSIKHQSSYNSPLHF. As DNA, the CDR3 is TGTGCCAGTAGTATAAAACACCAAAGCTCCTATAATTCACCCCTCCACTTT.

V and J are TRBV30 and TRBJ1-2; TRBD1 aligns across 7 bases. Germline assignment: CDR1 GTSNPN and CDR2 SVGIG (reference sequence). The junction had 9 bases not matched to a gene; V was cut back by 3 bases and J by 8 bases. The CDR3 covers 13 residues. For the CDR3, the DNA is TGTGCCTGGAGGATCGCAGGGGGTCAGGGCTACACCTTC. This encodes CAWRIAGGQGYTF.

This chain uses TRBV19 with TRBJ1-5, with 8 bases that match TRBD1. This CDR3 has 12 amino acids. Trimming cost V 9 bases and J 4 bases; bases outside gene matches: 2. Germline V CDR1 and CDR2: LNHDA, SQIVND (reference sequence). DNA of the CDR3: TGTGCCAGGCGACAGGGGAATCAGCCCCAGCATTTT. It encodes CARRQGNQPQHF.

The rearrangement uses TRBV2 and TRBJ2-3; 12 bases agree with TRBD2. The germline V gene has CDR1 SNHLY and CDR2 FYNNEI. This CDR3 comprises 16 residues. Trimming removed 4 bases from V and 6 bases from J; junction bases left unmatched: 8. In DNA form, the CDR3 reads TGTGCCAGCAGTGTTCTAGCGGGGGGGGCTAGGGATACGCAGTATTTT. Encoded protein: CASSVLAGGARDTQYF.

This clone has more than one count but fewer than ten. This chain links TRBV12-5 with TRBJ2-7; 7 nucleotides align to TRBD2. The germline V gene has CDR1 LGHNT and CDR2 FRNRAP. The V segment lost 7 bases and the J segment 6 bases; nucleotides outside the gene matches: 3. This CDR3 has 11 amino acids. CDR3 loop: CASEGRAEQYF. The CDR3 nucleotides are TGTGCTAGTGAGGGGAGGGCCGAGCAGTACTTC. Combining the CDR3 with reference TRBV12-5 and TRBJ2-7 gives the whole variable domain DARVTQTPRHKVTEMGQEVTMRCQPILGHNTVFWYRQTMMQGLELLAYFRNRAPLDDSGMPKDRFSAEMPDATLATLKIQPSEPRDSAVYFCASEGRAEQYFGPGTRLTVT.

The rearrangement uses TRBV2 and TRBJ1-1; TRBD1 is a possible D gene (5 bases). V lost 9 bases and J lost 1, with 9 bases in between. This CDR3 is 12 amino acids long. Looked up from germline, CDR1 is SNHLY and CDR2 is FYNNEI. The CDR3 sequence is CASFGGNTEAFF. The CDR3 region has the DNA TGTGCCAGTTTCGGGGGGAACACTGAAGCTTTCTTT.

The chain recombines TRBV6-1 with TRBJ2-2, with a weak D call TRBD1 (5 bases). Germline V gives CDR1 MNHNS, CDR2 SASEGT. The CDR3 totals 16 residues. V was pared by 4 bases and J by 0 bases, with 12 bases between. CDR3 sequence (DNA): TGTGCCAGCAGTGTAAACAGGATCGCGAACACCGGGGAGCTGTTTTTT. Amino acids: CASSVNRIANTGELFF.

The V gene is TRBV7-2, the J gene TRBJ2-1; D might be TRBD2 (5 bases). V was shortened by 4 bases and J by 2 bases, with 18 bases between the two germline ends. Germline V gene sequence: CDR1 SGHTA, CDR2 FQGNSA. The CDR3 totals 17 residues. CDR3 residues: CASSSFRGPTAYNEQFF. The DNA for the CDR3 is TGTGCCAGCAGCTCCTTCCGAGGGCCCACCGCCTACAATGAGCAGTTCTTC.

The rearrangement joins TRBV2 to TRBJ1-3; a weak D match, TRBD1 (6 bases). V lost 4 bases, J lost 2 bases, and 15 bases lay in between. The germline CDR1 and CDR2 sequences are SNHLY and FYNNEI. The CDR3 length is 16 residues. The CDR3 sequence: CASSVQGAVPGNTIYF. The CDR3 nucleotides read TGTGCCAGCAGTGTACAGGGCGCGGTTCCTGGAAACACCATATATTTT.